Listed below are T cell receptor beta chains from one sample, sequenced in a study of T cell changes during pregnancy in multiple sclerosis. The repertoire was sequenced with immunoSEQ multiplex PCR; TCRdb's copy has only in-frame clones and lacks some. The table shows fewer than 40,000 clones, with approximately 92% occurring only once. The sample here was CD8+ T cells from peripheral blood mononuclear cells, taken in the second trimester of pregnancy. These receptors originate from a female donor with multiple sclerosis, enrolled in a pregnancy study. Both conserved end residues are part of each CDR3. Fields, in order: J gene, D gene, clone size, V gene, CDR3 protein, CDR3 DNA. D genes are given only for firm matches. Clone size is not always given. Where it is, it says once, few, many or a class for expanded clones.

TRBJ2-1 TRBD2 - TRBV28 CASSFSRGGYNEQFF TGTGCCAGCAGTTTCTCTCGCGGGGGCTACAATGAGCAGTTCTTC
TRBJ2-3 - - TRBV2 CASSEARGLRGDTQYF TGTGCCAGCAGTGAAGCACGGGGTCTCCGGGGAGATACGCAGTATTTT
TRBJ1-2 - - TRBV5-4 CASKPNWSVEGYGYTF TGTGCCAGCAAACCGAACTGGAGTGTAGAGGGCTATGGCTACACCTTC
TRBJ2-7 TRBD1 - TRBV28 CASSTRTGATYEQYF TGTGCCAGCAGTACACGGACAGGCGCTACCTACGAGCAGTACTTC
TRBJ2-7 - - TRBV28 CASSYTPSINPTYEQYF TGTGCCAGCAGTTATACCCCTTCTATCAACCCCACCTACGAGCAGTACTTC
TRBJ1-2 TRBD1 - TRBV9 CASSVDFRDRGRGYYGYTF TGTGCCAGCAGCGTAGACTTCCGGGACAGGGGGCGCGGATACTATGGCTACACCTTC
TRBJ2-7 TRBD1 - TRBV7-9 CASSLGDRTYEQYF TGTGCCAGCAGCTTAGGGGACAGGACCTACGAGCAGTACTTC
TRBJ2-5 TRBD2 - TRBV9 CASSPRASGGPQETQYF TGTGCCAGCAGCCCCCGGGCTAGCGGGGGCCCCCAGGAGACCCAGTACTTC
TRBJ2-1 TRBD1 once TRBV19 CASRYTGQGNNEQFF TGTGCCAGTCGATACACGGGACAGGGAAACAATGAGCAGTTCTTC
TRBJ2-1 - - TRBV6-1 CASTLGGNEQFF TGTGCCAGCACCCTCGGAGGTAATGAGCAGTTCTTC
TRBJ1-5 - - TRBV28 CASSFAILGQPQHF TGTGCCAGCAGTTTCGCGATCCTCGGTCAGCCCCAGCATTTT
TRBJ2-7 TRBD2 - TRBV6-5 CASSPGLATTEQYF TGTGCCAGCAGTCCGGGACTAGCAACTACCGAGCAGTACTTC
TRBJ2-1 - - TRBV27 CASSLGWANEQFF TGTGCCAGCAGTTTAGGTTGGGCAAATGAGCAGTTCTTC
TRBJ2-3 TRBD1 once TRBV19 CASSNGQGRSTDTQYF TGTGCCAGTAGTAACGGACAGGGTAGAAGCACAGATACGCAGTATTTT
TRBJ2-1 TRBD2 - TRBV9 CASSVGTGLAGNNEQFF TGTGCCAGCAGCGTGGGAACCGGACTAGCGGGGAACAATGAGCAGTTCTTC
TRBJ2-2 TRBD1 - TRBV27 CASSLFGTGTGELFF TGTGCCAGCAGTTTATTCGGGACAGGGACCGGGGAGCTGTTTTTT
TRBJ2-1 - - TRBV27 CASSLSQVNDNEQFF TGTGCCAGCAGTTTATCCCAGGTTAACGACAATGAGCAGTTCTTC
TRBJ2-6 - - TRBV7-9 CASSCNLYHDSRANVLTF TGTGCCAGCAGCTGTAACCTATACCATGACAGTCGGGCCAACGTCCTGACTTTC
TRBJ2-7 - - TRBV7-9 CASSTGQGLSYEQYF TGTGCCAGCAGCACCGGGCAGGGACTCTCCTACGAGCAGTACTTC
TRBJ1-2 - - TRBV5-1 CASSPEGHHGYTF TGCGCCAGCAGCCCAGAGGGACACCATGGCTACACCTTC
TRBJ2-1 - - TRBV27 CASSPQTYNEQFF TGTGCCAGCAGTCCACAGACCTACAATGAGCAGTTCTTC
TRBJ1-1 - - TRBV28 CASTDSNTEAFF TGTGCCAGCACCGACAGCAACACTGAAGCTTTCTTT
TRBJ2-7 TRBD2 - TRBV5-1 CASSFAGGAYEQYF TGCGCCAGCAGCTTTGCGGGAGGAGCCTACGAGCAGTACTTC
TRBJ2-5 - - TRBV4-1 CASSQAYRGETQYF TGCGCCAGCAGCCAAGCGTACCGGGGAGAGACCCAGTACTTC
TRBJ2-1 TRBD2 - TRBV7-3 CASSLKALAGGYNEQFF TGTGCCAGCAGCTTAAAGGCCCTAGCGGGGGGTTACAATGAGCAGTTCTTC
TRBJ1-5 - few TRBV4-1 CASSQISGLDQPQHF TGCGCCAGCAGCCAAATTTCAGGGTTGGATCAGCCCCAGCATTTT
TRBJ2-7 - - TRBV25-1 CASSWGGPSSYEQYF TGTGCCAGCTCCTGGGGGGGCCCCAGCTCCTACGAGCAGTACTTC
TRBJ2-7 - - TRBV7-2 CASSLVGGTVPYEQYF TGTGCCAGCAGCTTAGTAGGTGGAACAGTTCCCTACGAGCAGTACTTC
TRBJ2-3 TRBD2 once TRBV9 CASSFSGREGDTQYF TGTGCCAGCAGCTTTAGCGGGAGAGAGGGAGATACGCAGTATTTT
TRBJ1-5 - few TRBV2 CASSESGPQHF TGTGCCAGCAGTGAATCCGGGCCCCAGCATTTT
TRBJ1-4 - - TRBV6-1 CASSEMVWPEKLFF TGTGCCAGCAGTGAAATGGTTTGGCCAGAAAAACTGTTTTTT
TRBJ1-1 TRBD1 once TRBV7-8 CASSPGQGAGTEAFF TGTGCCAGCAGCCCCGGACAGGGGGCGGGCACTGAAGCTTTCTTT
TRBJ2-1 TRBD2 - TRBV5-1 CASSLALAGAYNEQFF TGCGCCAGCAGCTTAGCCCTAGCGGGTGCCTACAATGAGCAGTTCTTC
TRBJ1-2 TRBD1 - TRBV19 CASSPSDREGRDYGYTF TGTGCCAGTAGTCCTTCGGACAGGGAAGGTAGGGACTATGGCTACACCTTC
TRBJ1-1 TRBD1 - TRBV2 CASTWDRVVSEDTEAFF TGTGCCAGCACCTGGGACAGGGTTGTTTCTGAGGACACTGAAGCTTTCTTT
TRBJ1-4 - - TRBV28 CASSLLVDNEKLFF TGTGCCAGCAGTTTATTGGTGGACAACGAAAAACTGTTTTTT
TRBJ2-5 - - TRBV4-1 CASSQDPASLGETQYF TGCGCCAGCAGCCAAGATCCGGCTAGCCTAGGGGAGACCCAGTACTTC
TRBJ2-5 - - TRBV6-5 CASSSRLDTDETQYF TGTGCCAGCAGTTCCAGACTAGACACTGATGAGACCCAGTACTTC
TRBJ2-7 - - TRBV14 CASSPLLTPAGEQYF TGTGCCAGCAGTCCCCTTTTGACACCCGCAGGGGAGCAGTACTTC
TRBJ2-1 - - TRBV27 CASSLEVGDLAYNEQFF TGTGCCAGCAGTTTGGAGGTTGGCGACTTGGCCTACAATGAGCAGTTCTTC
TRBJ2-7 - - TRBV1 CTSSPGTRDYEQYF TGCACCAGCAGCCCAGGGACTCGAGACTACGAGCAGTACTTC
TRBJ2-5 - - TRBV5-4 CASSPEHRAYQETQYF TGTGCCAGCAGCCCGGAACACAGGGCTTACCAAGAGACCCAGTACTTC
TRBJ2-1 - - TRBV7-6 CASSLQGQGYNEQFF TGTGCCAGCAGCTTACAGGGCCAGGGTTACAATGAGCAGTTCTTC
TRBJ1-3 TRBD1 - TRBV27 CASSSDRAGNTIYF TGTGCCAGCAGTTCGGACAGGGCGGGAAACACCATATATTTT
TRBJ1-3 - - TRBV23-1 CASRYRVGNTIYF TGCGCCAGCAGGTACAGGGTGGGAAACACCATATATTTT
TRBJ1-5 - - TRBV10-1 CASSDSPPLEEPQHF TGCGCCAGCAGTGATTCGCCCCCTCTGGAGGAGCCCCAGCATTTT
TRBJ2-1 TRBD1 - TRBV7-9 CASSLGQTLYNEQFF TGTGCCAGCAGCTTGGGACAGACCCTATACAATGAGCAGTTCTTC
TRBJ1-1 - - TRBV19 CASSAQRGNMVEAFF TGTGCCAGTAGTGCGCAGCGGGGCAACATGGTTGAAGCTTTCTTT
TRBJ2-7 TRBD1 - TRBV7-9 CASSLAGTGDEQYF TGTGCCAGCAGCTTGGCCGGGACAGGGGATGAGCAGTACTTC
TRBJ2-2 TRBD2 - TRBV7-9 CASSLEAGATGELFF TGTGCCAGCAGCTTAGAGGCGGGAGCTACTGGGGAGCTGTTTTTT